These T cell receptor beta chains were read from a single sample in a study of T cell changes during pregnancy in multiple sclerosis. Measured with immunoSEQ multiplex PCR; TCRdb has only the in-frame clones, and not every one. This table holds approximately 20,000 clones, approximately 90% found once. The material was CD8+ T cells from peripheral blood mononuclear cells, obtained in the second trimester of pregnancy. These receptors all come from a female donor in good health, enrolled as a control in a pregnancy study. Each CDR3 is given with its conserved first and last residue. The D gene is left open where the match is weak. Clone sizes are given selectively: once, few, many, or a class where the clone is expanded.

CDR3 length	V gene	D gene	J gene	clone size	CDR3 DNA	CDR3 protein
11	TRBV7-2	-	TRBJ1-5	few	TGTGCCAGCAGCTTAGGGGCCCTGCTGCATTTT	CASSLGALLHF
15	TRBV19	-	TRBJ2-3	-	TGTGCCAGTAGTATCAGGGGGGCGGGCACAGATACGCAGTATTTT	CASSIRGAGTDTQYF
16	TRBV2	TRBD2	TRBJ2-5	-	TGTGCCAGCACCCCGACAGCGGGGGCCGCCCAAGAGACCCAGTACTTC	CASTPTAGAAQETQYF
13	TRBV6-5	TRBD2	TRBJ2-1	-	TGTGCCAGCAGTTTTCTAGCGGGAGATGAGCAGTTCTTC	CASSFLAGDEQFF
15	TRBV6-4	-	TRBJ2-1	-	TGTGCCAGCAGTTCCACACTAGGGTCCTACAATGAGCAGTTCTTC	CASSSTLGSYNEQFF
16	TRBV2	TRBD1	TRBJ2-1	-	TGTGCCAGCAGTTCTAAGACAGGGAATGATATCAATGAGCAGTTCTTC	CASSSKTGNDINEQFF
16	TRBV7-2	-	TRBJ1-5	once	TGTGCCAGCAGCTTAAGAGGTGCGGGCGATACGCTACCCCAGCATTTT	CASSLRGAGDTLPQHF
15	TRBV6-4	TRBD1	TRBJ2-1	-	TGTGCCAGCAGTGATCGTCAGGGGGAGAGCCATGAGCAGTTCTTC	CASSDRQGESHEQFF
15	TRBV4-1	-	TRBJ1-4	-	TGCGCCAGCAGCCAACTAGGACTGATTAATGAAAAACTGTTTTTT	CASSQLGLINEKLFF
12	TRBV5-6	-	TRBJ1-1	-	TGTGCCAGCAGCTTGGAGGGCAGGGTAACTTTCTTT	CASSLEGRVTFF
16	TRBV2	TRBD2	TRBJ2-3	-	TGTGCCAGCAGGTCCCGACTAGCGGGAACGGCAGATACGCAGTATTTT	CASRSRLAGTADTQYF
16	TRBV19	-	TRBJ2-1	-	TGTGCCAGTAGTATCGGCCAGGGAGGAGGCTACAATGAGCAGTTCTTC	CASSIGQGGGYNEQFF
14	TRBV19	TRBD2	TRBJ2-2	-	TGTGCCACGGGAGCGGGAGTTGCCACCGGGGAGCTGTTTTTT	CATGAGVATGELFF
16	TRBV6-1	-	TRBJ1-5	few	TGTGCCAGCAGTGCCCGGGGGGCTAGAGTCTCTCAGCCCCAGCATTTT	CASSARGARVSQPQHF
15	TRBV6-4	TRBD2	TRBJ2-1	-	TGTGCCAGCAGTGTAGATAGCGGCGGGAGGAATGAGCAGTTCTTC	CASSVDSGGRNEQFF
13	TRBV5-5	-	TRBJ1-5	-	TGTGCCAGCAGCTACATGATTGTAGGAGCCCAGCATTTT	CASSYMIVGAQHF
14	TRBV7-6	-	TRBJ1-2	few	TGTGCCAGCAGCCCCTCCGGCGGTCCATATGGCTACACCTTC	CASSPSGGPYGYTF
13	TRBV9	TRBD2	TRBJ2-2	-	TGTGCCAGCAGCCTGGGGGGGACCGGGGAGCTGTTTTTT	CASSLGGTGELFF
15	TRBV6-4	TRBD2	TRBJ2-2	-	TGTGCCAGCAAAGTCTCTAGCGGGGGCACCGGGGAGCTGTTTTTT	CASKVSSGGTGELFF
15	TRBV5-5	-	TRBJ1-5	-	TGTGCCAGCAGCCCCTGGACGGGGAAAGGTCAGCCCCAGCATTTT	CASSPWTGKGQPQHF
14	TRBV27	TRBD2	TRBJ2-1	-	TGTGCCAGCAGTCCGCCGGGACTAGCTTACGCCCAGTTCTTC	CASSPPGLAYAQFF
16	TRBV4-1	-	TRBJ2-1	-	TGCGCCAGCAGCCCTACGGGACTCACTCACTACAATGAGCAGTTCTTC	CASSPTGLTHYNEQFF
15	TRBV6-4	TRBD2	TRBJ2-2	few	TGTGCCAGCAGTCCAGCGGGAGATGATAGCGGGGAGCTGTTTTTT	CASSPAGDDSGELFF
16	TRBV7-9	-	TRBJ1-1	-	TGTGCCAGCAGCTTAGCGCAGGGGATCCTGAGCACTGAAGCTTTCTTT	CASSLAQGILSTEAFF
19	TRBV7-9	-	TRBJ2-7	-	TGTGCCAGCAGCACCCAGAGGGGGGGCACTCGCGGGGCTTCCTACGAGCAGTACTTC	CASSTQRGGTRGASYEQYF
17	TRBV7-2	-	TRBJ2-2	-	TGTGCCAGCAGCTTACCCGTTACAGGGGACTTGCCCGGGGAGCTGTTTTTT	CASSLPVTGDLPGELFF
17	TRBV27	TRBD1	TRBJ2-1	once	TGTGCCAGCAGTTTCTACGCGAGGACAGGGCAAGGTGATGAGCAGTTCTTC	CASSFYARTGQGDEQFF
12	TRBV9	-	TRBJ1-2	-	TGTGGATCGGGGGGACGGCACTATGGCTACACCTTC	CGSGGRHYGYTF
15	TRBV19	TRBD2	TRBJ2-7	medium-sized	TGTGCCAGTAGTAGCCTAGCGGGTGACATCTACGAGCAGTACTTC	CASSSLAGDIYEQYF
16	TRBV7-2	TRBD2	TRBJ2-1	-	TGTGCCAGCACCCCATGGGAGGGTTCGATCTACAATGAGCAGTTCTTC	CASTPWEGSIYNEQFF
15	TRBV6-5	-	TRBJ1-1	medium-sized	TGTGCCAGCAGATCCAAGGGGGGGATGAGGACTGAAGCTTTCTTT	CASRSKGGMRTEAFF
14	TRBV4-1	TRBD2	TRBJ2-1	-	TGCGCCAGCAGCCAAGGTAGCGGGAACAATGAGCAGTTCTTC	CASSQGSGNNEQFF
15	TRBV11-2	TRBD2	TRBJ2-7	once	TGTGCCAGCAGCTTAGTCGGGACTAGGTCCTACGAGCAGTACTTC	CASSLVGTRSYEQYF
14	TRBV5-3	-	TRBJ1-4	-	TGTGCCAGAAGCTTTGGCCAGGGCTATGAAAAACTGTTTTTT	CARSFGQGYEKLFF
12	TRBV19	-	TRBJ2-3	-	TGTGCCAGTAGCCCCATGTCAGATACGCAGTATTTT	CASSPMSDTQYF
15	TRBV5-1	TRBD1	TRBJ1-4	-	TGCGCCAGCAGCGGGGGACAGGCGACTAATGAAAAACTGTTTTTT	CASSGGQATNEKLFF
13	TRBV15	-	TRBJ2-1	-	TGTGCCACCGCAAGGACTGCGATCGATGAGCAGTTCTTC	CATARTAIDEQFF
12	TRBV27	TRBD1	TRBJ2-3	-	TGTGCCAGCAGTCTACAGGGGAATACGCAGTATTTT	CASSLQGNTQYF
15	TRBV6-5	TRBD2	TRBJ2-3	-	TGCGCCAGCAGTTACTCCGCGGGAGCTGCAGATACGCAGTATTTT	CASSYSAGAADTQYF
12	TRBV29-1	-	TRBJ1-1	-	TGCAGCGTTGTACCCTCAGCGGCTGAAGCTTTCTTT	CSVVPSAAEAFF
16	TRBV9	TRBD2	TRBJ2-1	-	TGTGCCAGCAGCGCTTATCTAGCGGGCACCTACAATGAGCAGTTCTTC	CASSAYLAGTYNEQFF
11	TRBV7-6	-	TRBJ1-1	-	TGTGCCAGCAGCTTGTTCGGTGAAGCTTTCTTT	CASSLFGEAFF
16	TRBV5-1	TRBD1	TRBJ2-3	-	TGCGCCAGCAGCTTGATTGGACAGGGGGCTTCAGATACGCAGTATTTT	CASSLIGQGASDTQYF
14	TRBV28	-	TRBJ1-3	once	TGTGCCAGCAGTTTCGGGGGGCTAGGAAACACCATATATTTT	CASSFGGLGNTIYF
16	TRBV10-3	TRBD1	TRBJ1-4	-	TGTGCCATCAGCAAAGACAGGGATGCAACTAATGAAAAACTGTTTTTT	CAISKDRDATNEKLFF